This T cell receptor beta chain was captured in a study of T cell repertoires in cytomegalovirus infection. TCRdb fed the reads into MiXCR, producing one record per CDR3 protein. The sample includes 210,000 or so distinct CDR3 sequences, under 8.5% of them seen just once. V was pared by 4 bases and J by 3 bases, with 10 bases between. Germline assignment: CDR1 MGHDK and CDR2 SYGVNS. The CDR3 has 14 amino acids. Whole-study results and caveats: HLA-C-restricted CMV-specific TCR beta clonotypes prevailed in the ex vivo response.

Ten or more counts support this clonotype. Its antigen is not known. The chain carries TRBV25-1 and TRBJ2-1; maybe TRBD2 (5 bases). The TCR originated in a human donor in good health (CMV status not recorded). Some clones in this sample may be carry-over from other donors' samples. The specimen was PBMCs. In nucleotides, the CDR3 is TGTGCCAGCAGTGTCCTAGGGAGCTACAATGAGCAGTTCTTC. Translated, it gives CASSVLGSYNEQFF. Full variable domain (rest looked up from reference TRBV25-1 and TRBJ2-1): EADIYQTPRYLVIGTGKKITLECSQTMGHDKMYWYQQDPGMELHLIHYSYGVNSTEKGDLSSESTVSRIRTEHFPLTLESARPSHTSQYLCASSVLGSYNEQFFGPGTRLTVL.